Listed below are T cell receptor beta chains from one sample, sequenced in a study of blood T cell repertoires in COVID-19. TCRdb's table, derived via immunoSEQ multiplex PCR, lists solely in-frame clones and lacks some. The data hold approximately 180,000 clones, with roughly 82% observed a single time. Input material: peripheral blood. The receptors shown here come from a woman between 65 and 79 years old with acute or convalescent COVID-19. CDR3s include the opening cysteine and the closing phenylalanine or tryptophan. A D gene is named only where the DNA matches it firmly. The size field is filled for only some rows; it gives once, few, many or a size class.

clone_size: .; j_call: TRBJ1-3; cdr3_length: 19; d_call: TRBD1; v_call: TRBV6-6; cdr3_aa: CASSRRTGDDLSSGNTIYF; cdr3_nt: TGTGCCAGCAGTCGAAGGACAGGAGATGACCTAAGCTCTGGAAACACCATATATTTT
clone_size: .; j_call: TRBJ2-3; cdr3_length: 15; d_call: .; v_call: TRBV6-4; cdr3_aa: CASSDELVSTDTQYF; cdr3_nt: TGTGCCAGCAGTGACGAACTGGTTAGCACAGATACGCAGTATTTT
clone_size: .; j_call: TRBJ2-7; cdr3_length: 14; d_call: .; v_call: TRBV10-3; cdr3_aa: CAISDEKRTYEQYF; cdr3_nt: TGTGCCATCAGTGATGAAAAGCGAACCTACGAGCAGTACTTC
clone_size: .; j_call: TRBJ1-2; cdr3_length: 13; d_call: .; v_call: TRBV28; cdr3_aa: CASRSPRSYGYTF; cdr3_nt: TGTGCCAGCAGAAGCCCAAGATCCTATGGCTACACCTTC
clone_size: .; j_call: TRBJ2-1; cdr3_length: 15; d_call: .; v_call: TRBV4-3; cdr3_aa: CASSQDLPGYNEQFF; cdr3_nt: TGCGCCAGCAGCCAAGATCTACCAGGGTACAATGAGCAGTTCTTC
clone_size: .; j_call: TRBJ2-1; cdr3_length: 15; d_call: .; v_call: TRBV4-3; cdr3_aa: CASSQVISDYNEQFF; cdr3_nt: TGCGCCAGCAGCCAAGTTATTAGCGACTACAATGAGCAGTTCTTC
clone_size: few; j_call: TRBJ1-1; cdr3_length: 14; d_call: .; v_call: TRBV18; cdr3_aa: CASSPLGDGTEAFF; cdr3_nt: TGTGCCAGCTCACCACTGGGCGATGGCACTGAAGCTTTCTTT
clone_size: .; j_call: TRBJ2-3; cdr3_length: 12; d_call: .; v_call: TRBV19; cdr3_aa: CASKGGADTQYF; cdr3_nt: TGTGCCAGTAAGGGGGGGGCAGATACGCAGTATTTT
clone_size: .; j_call: TRBJ1-1; cdr3_length: 14; d_call: .; v_call: TRBV9; cdr3_aa: CASSVAGGDTEAFF; cdr3_nt: TGTGCCAGCAGCGTAGCCGGGGGAGACACTGAAGCTTTCTTT
clone_size: .; j_call: TRBJ1-3; cdr3_length: 17; d_call: TRBD1; v_call: TRBV7-8; cdr3_aa: CASSLDGTGISGNTIYF; cdr3_nt: TGTGCCAGCAGCTTAGACGGGACAGGGATTTCTGGAAACACCATATATTTT
clone_size: few; j_call: TRBJ1-5; cdr3_length: 14; d_call: .; v_call: TRBV29-1; cdr3_aa: CSAQDSYSNQPQHF; cdr3_nt: TGCAGCGCCCAGGACAGCTATAGCAATCAGCCCCAGCATTTT
clone_size: .; j_call: TRBJ2-7; cdr3_length: 16; d_call: .; v_call: TRBV28; cdr3_aa: CASSLNQGRHSYEQYF; cdr3_nt: TGTGCCAGCAGTTTGAACCAGGGGCGTCATTCCTACGAGCAGTACTTC
clone_size: .; j_call: TRBJ2-7; cdr3_length: 15; d_call: .; v_call: TRBV28; cdr3_aa: CASGWRSRGISEQYF; cdr3_nt: TGTGCCAGCGGCTGGAGATCTCGAGGTATTAGCGAGCAGTACTTC
clone_size: .; j_call: TRBJ1-6; cdr3_length: 12; d_call: .; v_call: TRBV27; cdr3_aa: CASSSQGSPLHF; cdr3_nt: TGTGCCAGCAGTTCTCAGGGCTCACCCCTCCACTTT
clone_size: once; j_call: TRBJ1-1; cdr3_length: 14; d_call: TRBD1; v_call: TRBV19; cdr3_aa: CASSRDRANTEAFF; cdr3_nt: TGTGCCAGTAGTAGGGACAGGGCTAACACTGAAGCTTTCTTT
clone_size: .; j_call: TRBJ1-4; cdr3_length: 17; d_call: .; v_call: TRBV18; cdr3_aa: CASSPQGPRGSNEKLFF; cdr3_nt: TGTGCCAGCTCACCACAGGGGCCGCGAGGATCTAATGAAAAACTGTTTTTT
clone_size: .; j_call: TRBJ2-1; cdr3_length: 14; d_call: .; v_call: TRBV4-1; cdr3_aa: CASSQDPGWNEQFF; cdr3_nt: TGCGCCAGCAGCCAAGATCCAGGGTGGAATGAGCAGTTCTTC
clone_size: .; j_call: TRBJ2-1; cdr3_length: 13; d_call: TRBD2; v_call: TRBV7-2; cdr3_aa: CASRLAGRNEQFF; cdr3_nt: TGTGCCAGCAGACTAGCGGGGAGAAATGAGCAGTTCTTC
clone_size: .; j_call: TRBJ1-3; cdr3_length: 15; d_call: .; v_call: TRBV18; cdr3_aa: CASSPPGNSGNTIYF; cdr3_nt: TGTGCCAGCTCACCACCGGGCAACTCTGGAAACACCATATATTTT
clone_size: .; j_call: TRBJ2-5; cdr3_length: 15; d_call: .; v_call: TRBV19; cdr3_aa: CASTQQGLQTETQYF; cdr3_nt: TGTGCCAGTACCCAGCAGGGCCTACAGACAGAGACCCAGTACTTC
clone_size: .; j_call: TRBJ1-1; cdr3_length: 14; d_call: .; v_call: TRBV28; cdr3_aa: CASSHRGRNTEAFF; cdr3_nt: TGTGCCAGCAGTCATCGTGGCAGGAACACTGAAGCTTTCTTT
clone_size: .; j_call: TRBJ1-4; cdr3_length: 15; d_call: TRBD1; v_call: TRBV2; cdr3_aa: CASNRRGPTNEKLFF; cdr3_nt: TGTGCCAGCAATCGAAGGGGGCCAACTAATGAAAAACTGTTTTTT
clone_size: once; j_call: TRBJ2-1; cdr3_length: 14; d_call: TRBD2; v_call: TRBV3-1/TRBV3-2; cdr3_aa: CASSHSGRYNEQFF; cdr3_nt: TGTGCCAGCAGCCACAGCGGGAGGTACAATGAGCAGTTCTTC
clone_size: .; j_call: TRBJ1-4; cdr3_length: 12; d_call: TRBD1; v_call: TRBV30; cdr3_aa: CAWSAGQGKLFF; cdr3_nt: TGTGCCTGGAGCGCCGGACAGGGAAAACTGTTTTTT
clone_size: .; j_call: TRBJ2-7; cdr3_length: 15; d_call: TRBD2; v_call: TRBV28; cdr3_aa: CASRLSGLGSYEQYF; cdr3_nt: TGTGCCAGCAGACTTAGCGGGTTGGGATCCTACGAGCAGTACTTC
clone_size: .; j_call: TRBJ1-2; cdr3_length: 13; d_call: .; v_call: TRBV29-1; cdr3_aa: CSAWGQGGYGYTF; cdr3_nt: TGCAGCGCATGGGGCCAGGGAGGCTATGGCTACACCTTC
clone_size: .; j_call: TRBJ1-5; cdr3_length: 15; d_call: TRBD1; v_call: TRBV4-3; cdr3_aa: CASSLRQGEGQPQHF; cdr3_nt: TGCGCCAGCAGCCTGAGACAGGGGGAAGGTCAGCCCCAGCATTTT
clone_size: .; j_call: TRBJ1-5; cdr3_length: 15; d_call: TRBD1; v_call: TRBV6-6; cdr3_aa: CSADRGQVNNQPQHF; cdr3_nt: TGTTCCGCCGACAGGGGGCAGGTGAACAATCAGCCCCAGCATTTT
clone_size: .; j_call: TRBJ2-2; cdr3_length: 15; d_call: TRBD1; v_call: TRBV28; cdr3_aa: CASSPGQENTGELFF; cdr3_nt: TGTGCCAGCAGCCCGGGACAGGAAAACACCGGGGAGCTGTTTTTT
clone_size: once; j_call: TRBJ1-3; cdr3_length: 17; d_call: .; v_call: TRBV21-1; cdr3_aa: CASSKVASQRSGNTIYF; cdr3_nt: TGTGCCAGCAGCAAAGTTGCCAGCCAGAGGTCTGGAAACACCATATATTTT
clone_size: .; j_call: TRBJ1-5; cdr3_length: 19; d_call: TRBD1; v_call: TRBV30; cdr3_aa: CAWSRGLITGGPSHQPQHF; cdr3_nt: TGTGCCTGGAGTCGAGGTCTCATCACAGGGGGCCCCTCTCATCAGCCCCAGCATTTT
clone_size: .; j_call: TRBJ1-2; cdr3_length: 10; d_call: .; v_call: TRBV12-3/TRBV12-4; cdr3_aa: CASSRYGYTF; cdr3_nt: TGTGCCAGCAGTCGCTATGGCTACACCTTC
clone_size: .; j_call: TRBJ1-1; cdr3_length: 17; d_call: TRBD1; v_call: TRBV7-9; cdr3_aa: CASSPLPWDRGGTEAFF; cdr3_nt: TGTGCCAGCAGCCCTCTACCGTGGGACAGGGGGGGCACTGAAGCTTTCTTT
clone_size: .; j_call: TRBJ2-3; cdr3_length: 14; d_call: TRBD2; v_call: TRBV29-1; cdr3_aa: CSVQGGAPGNTQYF; cdr3_nt: TGCAGCGTTCAGGGAGGGGCCCCAGGAAATACGCAGTATTTT
clone_size: .; j_call: TRBJ1-5; cdr3_length: 17; d_call: TRBD1; v_call: TRBV30; cdr3_aa: CAWSVRGTETKNQPQHF; cdr3_nt: TGTGCCTGGAGTGTACGGGGGACAGAGACCAAGAATCAGCCCCAGCATTTT
clone_size: .; j_call: TRBJ1-5; cdr3_length: 14; d_call: TRBD1; v_call: TRBV28; cdr3_aa: CASSSTGGREPQHF; cdr3_nt: TGTGCCAGCAGTTCAACAGGGGGTAGGGAGCCCCAGCATTTT
clone_size: .; j_call: TRBJ2-5; cdr3_length: 14; d_call: TRBD2; v_call: TRBV30; cdr3_aa: CAWSGLAGGETQYF; cdr3_nt: TGTGCCTGGAGCGGACTAGCGGGAGGAGAGACCCAGTACTTC
clone_size: few; j_call: TRBJ2-5; cdr3_length: 15; d_call: TRBD2; v_call: TRBV7-6; cdr3_aa: CASSLTSGIKETQYF; cdr3_nt: TGTGCCAGCAGCTTAACTAGCGGGATAAAAGAGACCCAGTACTTC